The 10 T cell receptor beta chains reported below all come from one sample, sequenced in a study of shared clonotypes between healthy human individuals. It was CD45RO-negative cells, positively selected for CCR7, that made up naive CD8 cells, with terminally differentiated effector memory CD45RA+ cells excluded. Only in-frame clones appear in the TCRdb table, and some are missing; sequencing was by immunoSEQ multiplex PCR. This table holds about 2.2 million clones, roughly 91% found once. Specimen: naive CD8+ T cells from PBMCs. These receptors came from a man younger than 30 in good health. Some clones in this sample may be carry-over from other donors' samples.

The rearrangement links TRBV7-6 to TRBJ2-7, with 10 nucleotides matching TRBD2. The CDR3 sequence is 15 residues long. Trimming at V came to 5 bases and at J to 2 bases, leaving 6 bases not matched to a gene. CDR1 is SGHVS and CDR2 is FNYEAQ in the germline V gene. The CDR3 DNA follows: TGTGCCAGCAGCATGAGGACTAGCGGAACCTACGAGCAGTACTTC. Translated, it gives CASSMRTSGTYEQYF.

The chain links TRBV7-9 to TRBJ1-1; D is unclear. V dropped 5 bases and J dropped 5 bases, with 15 bases sitting between them. Germline V CDR1 and CDR2: SEHNR, FQNEAQ (reference sequence). There are 14 residues in the CDR3. CDR3 residues: CASSLYRSGTEAFF. CDR3 coding DNA: TGTGCCAGCAGCCTATACCGGAGCGGGACTGAAGCTTTCTTT.

The chain is built from TRBV19 and TRBJ2-7, with D tentatively TRBD1 or TRBD2 (5 bases each). The CDR3 covers 14 residues. V was pared by 5 bases and J by 3 bases, with 14 bases between. The V gene's germline CDR1 is LNHDA and CDR2 SQIVND (reference sequence). CDR3 coding DNA: TGTGCCAGTAGTCCCTGGGACGGCCACTACGAGCAGTACTTC. Amino acid sequence: CASSPWDGHYEQYF.

The V call is TRBV28, the J call TRBJ2-7; D might be TRBD2 (7 bases). With 4 bases removed from V and 3 bases from J, the gap between germline ends came to 22 bases. In germline, CDR1 is MDHEN, CDR2 SYDVKM. This CDR3 is 17 amino acids long. The CDR3 is CASSSPWEGVTSYEQYF. The CDR3 coding sequence is TGTGCCAGCAGTTCCCCTTGGGAGGGGGTAACTAGCTACGAGCAGTACTTC. Variable domain in full (rest from reference TRBV28 and TRBJ2-7): DVKVTQSSRYLVKRTGEKVFLECVQDMDHENMFWYRQDPGLGLRLIYFSYDVKMKEKGDIPEGYSVSREKKERFSLILESASTNQTSMYLCASSSPWEGVTSYEQYFGPGTRLTVT.

The CDR3 reads CASSDRDPEETQYF. The CDR3 DNA reads TGTGCCAGCAGCGACCGGGACCCCGAAGAGACCCAGTACTTC. The chain combines TRBV9 with TRBJ2-5; perhaps D is TRBD1 or TRBD2 (5 bases each). V shed 3 bases and J shed 3 bases, with 12 bases lying between them. CDR1 is SGDLS, CDR2 YYNGEE, per germline. The length of the CDR3 is 14 residues.

This clone was counted a single time. This chain links TRBV7-9 with TRBJ1-1; possibly TRBD1 for D (5 bases). The germline V and J ends were trimmed by 5 bases and 6 bases, with 16 bases remaining between them. The CDR3 has 14 amino acids. Germline V gene data show CDR1 as SEHNR and CDR2 as FQNEAQ (reference sequence). CDR3 nucleotides: TGTGCCAGCAGCCTTGACCGGGACGCAGCTGAAGCTTTCTTT. Translating it yields CASSLDRDAAEAFF.

The gene calls are TRBV14 and TRBJ2-2; D is unresolved. The CDR3 runs 13 residues. Germline assignment: CDR1 SGHDN and CDR2 FVKESK. V shed 4 bases and J shed 7 bases, with 10 bases lying between them. CDR3 DNA: TGTGCCAGCAGCCTCGGCGTGGGCGGGGAGCTGTTTTTT. This gives the protein CASSLGVGGELFF.

This chain joins TRBV6-1 and TRBJ1-1; TRBD1 matches at 8 bases. CDR3 length: 18 amino acids. The J segment lost 3 bases and the V segment lost 0 bases, leaving 12 bases of the junction unmatched. Germline CDR1 and CDR2: MNHNS and SASEGT. CDR3 amino acids: CASSEALGQGARDTEAFF. CDR3 nucleotide sequence: TGTGCCAGCAGTGAAGCGCTGGGTCAGGGGGCGAGGGACACTGAAGCTTTCTTT.

CDR3 protein: CASRLNPAGGPGTEAFF. In nucleotides, the CDR3 is TGTGCCAGCAGACTTAACCCCGCAGGGGGCCCGGGCACTGAAGCTTTCTTT. V usage is TRBV27 and J usage is TRBJ1-1; 8 positions match TRBD1. Unmatched junction bases numbered 16, after V lost 6 bases and J lost 4 bases. Germline values: CDR1 MNHEY, CDR2 SMNVEV (reference sequence). CDR3 length: 17 residues.

The chain combines TRBV19 with TRBJ2-4, with D tentatively TRBD1 (6 bases). V shed 5 bases and J shed 0 bases, with 11 bases lying between them. Per the germline V gene, CDR1 is LNHDA and CDR2 is SQIVND (reference sequence). The length of the CDR3 is 15 residues. The CDR3 DNA follows: TGTGCCAGTAGTCCAAACAGGGTAGCCAAAAACATTCAGTACTTC. Its translation: CASSPNRVAKNIQYF.